The TCR beta chain under discussion was sequenced for a study of response to subunit inactivated influenza vaccine. In TCRdb, the RT-PCR reads were re-called with MiXCR into one record per CDR3 protein. Among approximately 500,000 distinct CDR3 sequences listed, over 10% were seen once. Overall study findings and caveats: That few new T cells are recruited by each seasonal influenza vaccination was the authors' suggestion.

Germline CDR1 and CDR2: MDHEN and SYDVKM. The CDR3 has 16 residues. Trimming removed 6 bases from V and 0 bases from J; junction bases left unmatched: 8. Comments on this clonotype: The antigen remains undetermined.

This sequence originates from a man in his forties or fifties who received an inactivated influenza vaccine. This chain uses TRBV28 with TRBJ2-3, with 8 bases that match TRBD2. Sequences were derived from PBMCs from blood, sampled 40 to 50 days after vaccination. The CDR3 region has the DNA TGTGCCAGCAGCAAAGGGGTAGCGGGAAGCACAGATACGCAGTATTTT. Amino acid sequence: CASSKGVAGSTDTQYF.